This TCR beta chain was identified during a study of blood T cells in healthy people across ages. The CDR3 is 15 residues long. Germline V lookup: CDR1 MDHEN, CDR2 SYDVKM. PCR was performed a second time for about 7 to 12 cycles using a sample-barcoded 5' primer and a J-beta primer mix. Via MiXCR, TCRdb re-called the 5' RACE reads, giving one row per CDR3 protein. The sample includes more than 1.4 million distinct CDR3 sequences, around two fifths seen only once; the top ten take less than 8%. Sequenced sample: blood. This TCR was sampled from a woman aged 18-29 years in good health. V gene TRBV28 combines with J gene TRBJ2-7, with 13 bases identical to TRBD2. The DNA end favors TRBJ2-5, so the J call may be wrong. The CDR3, as DNA: TGTGCCAGCAGCGCACTAGCGGGAGGGGGAGAGACCCAGTACTTC. It codes for CASSALAGGGETQYF.